This T cell receptor (beta chain) was profiled in a study of blood T cell repertoires in COVID-19. Using immunoSEQ multiplex PCR, the repertoire was profiled, and TCRdb retains in-frame clones only, with some absent. Of around 450,000 clones in the sample, around 90% were seen once. The CDR3 extends over 11 amino acids. The V end lost 3 bases, the J end lost 3 bases, and 2 bases lay between the germline ends. The chain combines TRBV12-3 or TRBV12-4 with TRBJ1-1; D remains unclear. The sequence was obtained from a woman in her late teens or twenties who had recovered from COVID-19. The specimen sequenced was PBMCs or T cells enriched from blood (not recorded which). CDR3 coding DNA: TGTGCCAGCAGTTTCTACACTGAAGCTTTCTTT. This codes for CASSFYTEAFF.